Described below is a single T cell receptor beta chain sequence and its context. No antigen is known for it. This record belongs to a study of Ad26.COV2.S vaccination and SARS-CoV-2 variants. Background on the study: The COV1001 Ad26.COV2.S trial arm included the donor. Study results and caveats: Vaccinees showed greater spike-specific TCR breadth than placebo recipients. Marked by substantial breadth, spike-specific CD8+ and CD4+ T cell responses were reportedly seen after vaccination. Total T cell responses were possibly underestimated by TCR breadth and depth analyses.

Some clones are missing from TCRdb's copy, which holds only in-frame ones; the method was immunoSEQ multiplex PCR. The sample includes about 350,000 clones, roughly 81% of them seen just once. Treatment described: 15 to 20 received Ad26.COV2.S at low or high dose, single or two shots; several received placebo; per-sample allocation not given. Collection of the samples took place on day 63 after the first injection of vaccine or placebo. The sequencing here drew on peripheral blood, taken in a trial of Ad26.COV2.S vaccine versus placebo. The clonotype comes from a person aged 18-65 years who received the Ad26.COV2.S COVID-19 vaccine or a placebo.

CDR3 DNA: TGTGCCATCAGTGAAAGGCAGGGACCCGGGGAGCTGTTTTTT. Translating gives CAISERQGPGELFF. The chain joins TRBV10-3 to TRBJ2-2; D may match TRBD1 or TRBD2 (5 bases each). There are 14 residues in the CDR3. Trimming pared 3 bases from V and 6 bases from J, leaving 11 bases between. The germline CDR1 and CDR2 sequences are ENHRY and SYGVKD.